Below, one TCR beta chain is given with its context. Its target is not known. The record originates from a study of cytomegalovirus exposure and HLA in healthy donors. Study-level findings and limits: Rare sequences made up most TCRs, while some public TCRs were found in many donors. Among donors in an Asian-associated ancestry cluster, a later analysis reportedly found fewer N-insertions than the roughly 700-donor mean. Later analysis suggested links between common viral pathogens and several top significant clusters.

PCR primers comprised 60 Vbeta and 13 Jbeta primers. Clones were read by immunoSEQ multiplex PCR, and TCRdb kept only the in-frame ones, dropping some. The repertoire holds more than 120,000 clones, with 70% to 85% as singletons. The germline V and J ends were trimmed by 0 bases and 7 bases, with 12 bases remaining between them. Per the germline V gene, CDR1 is ENHRY and CDR2 is SYGVKD. CDR3 length equals 14 residues. The receptor was derived from a male donor in good health and CMV-seronegative. This chain joins TRBV10-3 and TRBJ1-2, with D maybe TRBD1 (5 bases). The sequencing sample was made of PBMCs. Here the CDR3 DNA reads TGTGCCATCAGTGAGTCGTCGGGGGTGTTTGGCTACACCTTC. This sequence encodes CAISESSGVFGYTF.